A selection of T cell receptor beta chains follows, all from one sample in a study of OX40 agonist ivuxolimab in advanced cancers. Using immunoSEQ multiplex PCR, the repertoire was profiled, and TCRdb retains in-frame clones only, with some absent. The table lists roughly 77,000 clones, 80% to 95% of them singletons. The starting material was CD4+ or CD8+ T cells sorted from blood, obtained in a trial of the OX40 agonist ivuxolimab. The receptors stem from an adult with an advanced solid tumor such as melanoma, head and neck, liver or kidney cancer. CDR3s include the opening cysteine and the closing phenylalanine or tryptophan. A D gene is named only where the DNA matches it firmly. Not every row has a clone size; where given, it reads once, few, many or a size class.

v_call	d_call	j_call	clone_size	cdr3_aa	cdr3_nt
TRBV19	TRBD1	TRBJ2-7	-	CASSTTRGSYEQYF	TGTGCCAGTAGTACCACCAGGGGGTCCTACGAGCAGTACTTC
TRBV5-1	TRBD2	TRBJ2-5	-	CASSFGREGETQYF	TGCGCCAGCAGCTTCGGCAGGGAGGGGGAGACCCAGTACTTC
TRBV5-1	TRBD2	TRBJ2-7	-	CASSLAFSEGARTSGSSYEQYF	TGCGCCAGCAGCTTGGCCTTCTCTGAGGGGGCTAGGACTAGCGGGAGCTCCTACGAGCAGTACTTC
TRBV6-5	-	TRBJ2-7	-	CASRTTRLEAGQYF	TGTGCCAGCAGAACGACTCGGCTAGAGGCCGGGCAGTACTTC
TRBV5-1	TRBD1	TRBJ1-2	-	CASSFIRQGSNYGYTF	TGCGCCAGCAGCTTTATCCGACAGGGGAGTAACTATGGCTACACCTTC
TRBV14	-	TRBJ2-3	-	CASSQDRWKRSTDTQYF	TGTGCCAGCAGCCAAGATAGGTGGAAGCGTAGCACAGATACGCAGTATTTT
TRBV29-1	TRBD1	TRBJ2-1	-	CSSYRGYNEQFF	TGCAGCAGTTACAGGGGGTACAATGAGCAGTTCTTC
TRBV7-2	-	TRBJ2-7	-	CASSLDPLAGREQYF	TGTGCCAGCAGCTTAGATCCCTTGGCAGGTCGCGAGCAGTACTTC
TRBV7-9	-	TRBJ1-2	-	CASSLRDGAYYGYTF	TGTGCCAGCAGCTTAAGGGACGGAGCCTACTATGGCTACACCTTC
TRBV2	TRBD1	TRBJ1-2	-	CASSERQGTYGYTF	TGTGCCAGCAGTGAAAGACAGGGGACCTATGGCTACACCTTC
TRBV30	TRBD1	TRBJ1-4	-	CAWGEGATNEKLFF	TGTGCCTGGGGGGAGGGGGCGACTAATGAAAAACTGTTTTTT
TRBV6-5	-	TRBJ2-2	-	CASSYWVSSNTGELFF	TGTGCCAGCAGTTACTGGGTATCCTCGAACACCGGGGAGCTGTTTTTT
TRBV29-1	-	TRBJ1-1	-	CSVGGLPRDTEAFF	TGCAGCGTTGGCGGACTTCCCCGGGACACTGAAGCTTTCTTT
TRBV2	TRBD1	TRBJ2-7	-	CASGMDRGNSYEQYF	TGTGCCAGCGGGATGGACAGGGGGAACTCCTACGAGCAGTACTTC
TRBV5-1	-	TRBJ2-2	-	CASSSGTHPVGELFF	TGCGCCAGCAGCTCCGGGACTCACCCAGTGGGAGAGCTGTTTTTT
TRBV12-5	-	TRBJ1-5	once	CASGLVSLLEGNQPQHF	TGTGCTAGTGGTTTGGTTTCCCTCCTTGAGGGCAATCAGCCCCAGCATTTT
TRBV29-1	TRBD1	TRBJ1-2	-	CSAGGTGANYGYTF	TGCAGCGCCGGTGGGACAGGGGCTAACTATGGCTACACCTTC
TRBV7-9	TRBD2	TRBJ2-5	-	CASSLTRLAGEGETQYF	TGTGCCAGCAGCTTAACCAGACTAGCGGGAGAGGGAGAGACCCAGTACTTC
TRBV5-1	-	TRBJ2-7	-	CASARGMGNRYEQYF	TGCGCCAGCGCCCGGGGAATGGGAAATCGGTACGAGCAGTACTTC
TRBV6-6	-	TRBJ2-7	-	CASSYSYRTPYEQYF	TGTGCCAGCAGTTACTCTTACAGAACCCCCTACGAGCAGTACTTC
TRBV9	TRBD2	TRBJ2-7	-	CASSVKGGRALDEQYF	TGTGCCAGCAGCGTAAAGGGCGGGAGGGCCTTGGACGAGCAGTACTTC
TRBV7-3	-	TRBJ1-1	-	CASSLGSGLASEAFF	TGTGCCAGCAGCTTAGGTTCAGGACTCGCGTCCGAAGCTTTCTTT
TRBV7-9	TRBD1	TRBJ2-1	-	CASSSIDRVVNEQFF	TGTGCCAGCAGCTCCATCGACAGGGTCGTGAATGAGCAGTTCTTC
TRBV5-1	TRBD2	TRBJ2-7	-	CASSLTPLAGVGNEQYF	TGCGCCAGCAGCTTGACTCCCCTCGCGGGGGTGGGAAACGAGCAGTACTTC
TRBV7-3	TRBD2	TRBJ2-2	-	CASSLKLAHNTGELFF	TGTGCCAGCAGCTTAAAACTAGCGCACAACACCGGGGAGCTGTTTTTT
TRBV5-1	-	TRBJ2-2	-	CASSLRLADNTGELFF	TGCGCCAGCAGCTTGAGGCTAGCCGACAACACCGGGGAGCTGTTTTTT
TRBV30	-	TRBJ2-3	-	CAWSVGGVFGTDTQYF	TGTGCCTGGAGTGTTGGTGGGGTGTTTGGCACAGATACGCAGTATTTT